This TCR beta chain was recorded in a study of OX40 agonist ivuxolimab in advanced cancers. Only in-frame clones appear in the TCRdb table, and some are missing; sequencing was by immunoSEQ multiplex PCR. The sample consists of approximately 96,000 clones, roughly 91% of them appearing once. Trimming cost V 1 base and J 5 bases, with 8 bases left between them. CDR1 is SGHDN and CDR2 is FVKESK in the germline V gene. This CDR3 spans 14 amino acids. Material: CD4+ or CD8+ T cells sorted from blood, obtained in a trial of the OX40 agonist ivuxolimab. The chain employs TRBV14 and TRBJ1-4, with D uncertain. This sequence was found in an adult with an advanced solid tumor such as melanoma, head and neck, liver or kidney cancer. The CDR3, as DNA: TGTGCCAGCAGCCAAGGGCGGGTAAATGAAAAACTGTTTTTT. It encodes CASSQGRVNEKLFF.